The 25 T cell receptor beta chains reported below all come from one sample, sequenced in a study of identical twins. TCRdb ran MiXCR on the 5' RACE reads and lists one entry per CDR3 protein. The data hold under 250,000 distinct CDR3 sequences, with about 7.5% observed a single time. These data were also filed under a second study, of yellow fever vaccine responses in identical twins.

Sample: memory (CD45RO+) T cells sorted from blood. The receptors shown here come from a woman aged 18-30 years in good health.

The rearrangement links TRBV7-2 to TRBJ2-1; TRBD2 matches 8 bases. The CDR3 sequence is 16 residues long. With V trimmed by 5 bases and J by 7 bases, 13 bases remained unmatched. CDR1 and CDR2 (germline): SGHTA, FQGNSA. CDR3 nucleotide sequence: TGTGCCAGCAGCAAGACTGGCGGGAGGACTGGGAATGAGCAGTTCTTC. It specifies CASSKTGGRTGNEQFF. Complete variable domain (other parts from reference TRBV7-2 and TRBJ2-1): GAGVSQSPSNKVTEKGKDVELRCDPISGHTALYWYRQSLGQGLEFLIYFQGNSAPDKSGLPSDRFSAERTGGSVSTLTIQRTQQEDSAVYLCASSKTGGRTGNEQFFGPGTRLTVL.

The J gene is TRBJ2-3, the V gene TRBV6-1; 7 nucleotides align to TRBD2. Germline V gene lookup returns CDR1 MNHNS and CDR2 SASEGT. After removal of 5 bases from V and 4 bases from J, the junction contained 9 bases not matched to a gene. The length of the CDR3 is 15 residues. CDR3 amino acids: CASSLGLVDADTQYF. The CDR3, as DNA: TGTGCCAGCAGTCTTGGACTAGTCGATGCAGATACGCAGTATTTT.

In its sample, this clonotype was seen a few times. The CDR3 sequence: CSAPRDSYNEQFF. In DNA, the CDR3 is TGCAGTGCTCCGCGGGATTCCTACAATGAGCAGTTCTTC. The genes are TRBV20-1 and TRBJ2-1; a weak D match, TRBD2 (6 bases). The CDR3 is 13 amino acids. Trimming took off 5 bases at V and 1 base at J, with 9 bases between the two ends. CDR1 and CDR2 from the germline V gene are DFQATT and SNEGSKA (reference sequence).

This chain links TRBV15 with TRBJ2-5; no clear D. The CDR3 extends over 15 amino acids. V lost 0 bases and J lost 0, with 8 bases in between. The germline gives CDR1 LNHNV, CDR2 YYDKDF (reference sequence). This CDR3 reads CATSRDSTNQETQYF. The CDR3 DNA reads TGTGCCACCAGCAGAGATAGCACAAACCAAGAGACCCAGTACTTC.

This rearrangement joins TRBV7-9 to TRBJ2-5; D uncertain. Germline V gene data show CDR1 as SEHNR and CDR2 as FQNEAQ (reference sequence). CDR3 length equals 14 residues. Trimming left V 5 bases short and J 5 bases short, with 15 bases between. CDR3 residues: CASSPLGLGETQYF. The CDR3 DNA sequence: TGTGCCAGCAGCCCTCTAGGCCTTGGGGAGACCCAGTACTTC. Based on the CDR3 plus reference TRBV7-9 and TRBJ2-5, the full variable domain is DTGVSQNPRHKITKRGQNVTFRCDPISEHNRLYWYRQTLGQGPEFLTYFQNEAQLEKSRLLSDRFSAERPKGSFSTLEIQRTEQGDSAMYLCASSPLGLGETQYFGPGTRLLVL.

This clonotype was seen ten or more times. The chain carries TRBV25-1 and TRBJ2-7; 11 bases are a match to TRBD1. From germline, CDR1 is MGHDK and CDR2 SYGVNS. This CDR3 spans 15 amino acids. The V gene end was trimmed by 4 bases and the J gene end by 1 base; junction bases not matched to a gene: 3. The CDR3 DNA reads TGTGCCAGCAGTGGAGGGACAGGGGGATCCTACGAGCAGTACTTC. Amino acids: CASSGGTGGSYEQYF.

This clonotype was observed at least ten times. J is TRBJ2-6 and V is TRBV4-3, with a possible D match to TRBD2 (5 bases). Trimming removed 1 base from V and 2 bases from J, with 9 bases in between. The CDR3 has 16 residues. Germline V gives CDR1 LGHNA, CDR2 YSLEER. As DNA, the CDR3 is TGCGCCAGCAGCCAAGCCCCCGGGACTGGGGCCAACGTCCTGACTTTC. Amino acid sequence: CASSQAPGTGANVLTF.

At least ten counts were recorded for this clonotype. The chain links TRBV10-3 to TRBJ2-7; D is undetermined. The CDR3 extends over 13 amino acids. CDR1 ENHRY and CDR2 SYGVKD come from the germline V gene. V lost 2 bases and J 5 bases, leaving 10 bases between the germline ends. The CDR3 here is CAISEPSGNEQYF. In DNA form, the CDR3 reads TGTGCCATCAGTGAGCCGTCGGGTAACGAGCAGTACTTC.

This clonotype occurred many times. The chain uses TRBV25-1 and TRBJ1-5; the match to TRBD1 covers 8 bases. CDR3 length: 16 residues. Germline CDR1 is MGHDK and CDR2 is SYGVNS. V lost 1 base and J lost 6; bases outside the gene matches: 8. CDR3: CASSESSGGFVQPQHF. The CDR3 DNA reads as TGTGCCAGCAGTGAATCGTCAGGGGGCTTTGTTCAGCCCCAGCATTTT.

The rearrangement uses TRBV30 and TRBJ2-3; no definite D call. CDR3 length: 11 residues. Germline lookup yields CDR1 GTSNPN and CDR2 SVGIG (reference sequence). The ends were cut back, 3 bases at V and 6 bases at J, with 7 bases in the middle. Here the CDR3 reads CAWSIADTQYF. CDR3 sequence (DNA): TGTGCCTGGAGCATTGCGGATACGCAGTATTTT.

This clonotype was observed many times. The chain combines TRBV29-1 with TRBJ1-5; 12 bases align to TRBD1. The CDR3 loop spans 16 amino acids. The germline V gene has CDR1 SQVTM and CDR2 ANQGSEA. Germline trimming cut 2 bases from V and 2 bases from J; bases unmatched to any gene: 4. The CDR3 is CSVEPGTGGCNQPQHF. The CDR3 bases are TGCAGCGTTGAACCCGGGACAGGGGGCTGCAATCAGCCCCAGCATTTT.

This chain connects TRBV28 to TRBJ2-2; the D call may be TRBD1 or TRBD2 (5 bases each). Trimming took off 5 bases at V and 6 bases at J, with 28 bases between the two ends. CDR3 length: 19 amino acids. Germline values: CDR1 MDHEN, CDR2 SYDVKM. The DNA of the CDR3 is TGTGCCAGCAGTACCCAACGGGGACGACCTATTCTAGTTTCCGGGGAGCTGTTTTTT. Translation: CASSTQRGRPILVSGELFF.

This clonotype was picked up a small number of times. The chain links TRBV12-3 or TRBV12-4 to TRBJ1-4; the D is unclear. V dropped 5 bases and J dropped 6 bases, with 16 bases sitting between them. The CDR3 consists of 15 residues. CDR3 sequence: CASSPTQPGYEKLFF. CDR3 in DNA: TGTGCCAGCAGTCCGACACAGCCTGGGTATGAAAAACTGTTTTTT.

The table lists this clonotype with a few counts. The rearrangement joins TRBV20-1 to TRBJ1-2; D gene unclear. The CDR3 has 12 residues. Trimming took 1 base from V and 5 from J, leaving 8 bases between them. Germline V gene lookup returns CDR1 DFQATT and CDR2 SNEGSKA (reference sequence). The CDR3 sequence: CSARGGVYGYTF. The DNA of the CDR3 is TGCAGTGCTAGAGGTGGGGTATATGGCTACACCTTC.

The chain has TRBV7-2 and TRBJ1-1, with D perhaps matching TRBD1 (5 bases). V lost 5 bases, J lost 2 bases, and 18 bases lay in between. The CDR3 is 16 residues long. CDR1 and CDR2 (germline): SGHTA, FQGNSA. The CDR3 protein is CASSQPVSGGNTEAFF. The CDR3 DNA follows: TGTGCCAGCAGCCAGCCTGTCTCGGGGGGAAACACTGAAGCTTTCTTT.

This clonotype showed up just a few times. The CDR3 DNA is TGCAGTGCTGGCCCCAGGGCCACTGAAGCTTTCTTT. As protein: CSAGPRATEAFF. This chain links TRBV20-1 with TRBJ1-1; possibly TRBD1 for D (5 bases). This CDR3 region has 12 residues. The germline CDR1 and CDR2 sequences are DFQATT and SNEGSKA (reference sequence). V dropped 5 bases and J dropped 4 bases, with 11 bases sitting between them.

This clonotype was counted only a few times. V gene TRBV29-1 combines with J gene TRBJ2-1, with D possibly being TRBD1 (6 bases). This CDR3 has 13 amino acids. Germline V lookup: CDR1 SQVTM, CDR2 ANQGSEA. Trimming removed 6 bases from V and 3 bases from J, with 12 bases in between. The CDR3 DNA reads as TGCAGCGTCCGGGACACAAACTACAATGAGCAGTTCTTC. Translating it yields CSVRDTNYNEQFF.

This chain uses TRBV19 with TRBJ2-1; D is possibly TRBD1 or TRBD2 (5 bases each). V lost 0 bases, J lost 15 bases, and 12 bases lay in between. Germline values: CDR1 LNHDA, CDR2 SQIVND (reference sequence). CDR3 length: 12 amino acids. The CDR3 is CASSIDPGPLFF. The CDR3 DNA follows: TGTGCCAGTAGTATAGATCCGGGACCTTTGTTCTTC.

The chain uses TRBV3-1 and TRBJ2-7; 11 nucleotides agree with TRBD1. V shed 2 bases and J 3 bases; nucleotides not matched to a gene: 6. The CDR3 contains 16 residues. Germline lookup yields CDR1 LGHDT and CDR2 YNNKEL (reference sequence). The DNA of the CDR3 is TGTGCCAGCAGCCAACCAAGGACAGGGGGCCTCTACGAGCAGTACTTC. As protein: CASSQPRTGGLYEQYF.

The rearrangement uses TRBV27 and TRBJ1-6, with D tentatively TRBD1 (6 bases). The germline V gene encodes CDR1 MNHEY and CDR2 SMNVEV (reference sequence). There are 14 residues in the CDR3. Trimming cost V 6 bases and J 10 bases, with 16 bases left between them. CDR3 sequence: CASSPDSRRSPLHF. The DNA for the CDR3 is TGTGCCAGCAGCCCGGACAGCAGACGCTCACCCCTCCACTTT.

V is TRBV2 and J is TRBJ2-7; D possibly corresponds to TRBD1 (5 bases). Germline-derived CDR1 and CDR2 are SNHLY and FYNNEI. This CDR3 contains 18 residues. Between the trimmed V and J ends, which lost 1 base and 3 bases, there was a span of 22 bases. Written as DNA, the CDR3 is TGTGCCAGCAGTGAAGTTAAGGCAGGCAGGGTCCGACTCTACGAGCAGTACTTC. This translates into CASSEVKAGRVRLYEQYF.

This clonotype was detected a few times. V gene TRBV3-1 combines with J gene TRBJ2-7; TRBD2 aligns across 7 bases. CDR3 size: 14 residues. V lost 4 bases to trimming and J lost 6 bases; unmatched junction nucleotides: 9. Looked up from germline, CDR1 is LGHDT and CDR2 is YNNKEL (reference sequence). Written as DNA, the CDR3 is TGTGCCAGCAGCCCCACGGCGGGAGAAAGCGAGCAGTACTTC. This encodes CASSPTAGESEQYF.

This clonotype was picked up a small number of times. The V gene is TRBV6-5, the J gene TRBJ2-4; D gene unclear. Germline assignment: CDR1 MNHEY and CDR2 SVGAGI. With 4 bases removed from V and 0 bases from J, the gap between germline ends came to 10 bases. The CDR3 contains 15 residues. The CDR3 region has the DNA TGTGCCAGCAGTTCCAACCAGATAGCCAAAAACATTCAGTACTTC. Protein sequence: CASSSNQIAKNIQYF.

This clonotype was seen a single time. The chain uses TRBV18 and TRBJ2-7; TRBD2 matches at 12 bases. Looked up from germline, CDR1 is KGHSH and CDR2 is LQKENI. After removal of 6 bases from V and 5 bases from J, the junction contained 11 bases not matched to a gene. This CDR3 is 16 amino acids long. The CDR3 reads CASSWTSGISRDEQYF. In DNA form, the CDR3 reads TGTGCCAGCTCCTGGACTAGCGGGATCTCAAGGGACGAGCAGTACTTC.

This clonotype has a handful of counts. This chain uses TRBV30 with TRBJ2-3; 12 bases align to TRBD2. Germline V lookup: CDR1 GTSNPN, CDR2 SVGIG (reference sequence). This CDR3 is 14 amino acids long. V lost 5 bases, J lost 5 bases, and 5 bases stayed unmatched. The CDR3 DNA follows: TGTGCCTGGCTGGGACTAGCGGGTGGAGATACGCAGTATTTT. Residues: CAWLGLAGGDTQYF.